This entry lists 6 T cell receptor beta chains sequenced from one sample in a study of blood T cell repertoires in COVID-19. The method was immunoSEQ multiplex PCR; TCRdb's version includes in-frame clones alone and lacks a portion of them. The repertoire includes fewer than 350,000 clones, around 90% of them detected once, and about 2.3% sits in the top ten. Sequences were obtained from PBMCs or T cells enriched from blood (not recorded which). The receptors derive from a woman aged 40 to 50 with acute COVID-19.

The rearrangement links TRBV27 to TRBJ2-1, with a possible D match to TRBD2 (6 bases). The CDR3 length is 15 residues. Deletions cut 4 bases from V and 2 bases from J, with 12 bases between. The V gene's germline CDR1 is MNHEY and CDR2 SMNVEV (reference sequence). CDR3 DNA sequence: TGTGCCAGCAGTTCACGGGCGGGAACCTACAATGAGCAGTTCTTC. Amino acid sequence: CASSSRAGTYNEQFF.

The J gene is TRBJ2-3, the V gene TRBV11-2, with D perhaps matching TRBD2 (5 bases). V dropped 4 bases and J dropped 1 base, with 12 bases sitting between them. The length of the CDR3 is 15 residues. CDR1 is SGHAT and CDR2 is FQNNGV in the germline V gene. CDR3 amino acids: CASSSGPGGTDTQYF. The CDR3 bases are TGTGCCAGCAGCTCGGGCCCCGGGGGCACAGATACGCAGTATTTT.

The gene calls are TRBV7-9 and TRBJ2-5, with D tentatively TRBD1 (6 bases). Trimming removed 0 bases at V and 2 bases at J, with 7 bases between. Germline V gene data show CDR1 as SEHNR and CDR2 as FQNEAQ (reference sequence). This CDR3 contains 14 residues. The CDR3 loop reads CASSLARGQETQYF. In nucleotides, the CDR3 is TGTGCCAGCAGCTTAGCTAGGGGGCAAGAGACCCAGTACTTC.

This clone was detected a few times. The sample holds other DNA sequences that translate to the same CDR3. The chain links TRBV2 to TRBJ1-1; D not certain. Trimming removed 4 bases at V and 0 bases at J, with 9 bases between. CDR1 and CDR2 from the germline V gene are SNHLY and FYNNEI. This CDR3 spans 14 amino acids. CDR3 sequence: CASSGGRMNTEAFF. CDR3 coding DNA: TGTGCCAGCAGTGGAGGTCGGATGAACACTGAAGCTTTCTTT.

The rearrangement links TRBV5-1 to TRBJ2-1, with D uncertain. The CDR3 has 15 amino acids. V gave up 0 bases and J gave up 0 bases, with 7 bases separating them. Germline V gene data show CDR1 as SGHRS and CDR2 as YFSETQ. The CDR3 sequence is CASSLARSSYNEQFF. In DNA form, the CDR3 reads TGCGCCAGCAGCTTGGCGCGGAGCTCCTACAATGAGCAGTTCTTC.

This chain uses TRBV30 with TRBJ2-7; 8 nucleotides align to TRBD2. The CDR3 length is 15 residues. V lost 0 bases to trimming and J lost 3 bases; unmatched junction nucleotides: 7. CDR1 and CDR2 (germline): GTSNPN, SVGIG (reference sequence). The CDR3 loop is CAWSVAGLGGYEQYF. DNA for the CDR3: TGTGCCTGGAGTGTAGCGGGACTAGGTGGCTACGAGCAGTACTTC.